This T cell receptor (beta chain) was sequenced in a study of blood T cell repertoires in COVID-19. Some clones are missing from TCRdb's copy, which holds only in-frame ones; the method was immunoSEQ multiplex PCR. The repertoire consists of under 120,000 clones, with less than 80% occurring once and the leading ten covering approximately 22%. Between the trimmed V and J ends, which lost 4 bases and 1 base, there was a span of 8 bases. This CDR3 is 14 amino acids long. The germline V gene encodes CDR1 ENHRY and CDR2 SYGVKD. Sequencing was performed on peripheral blood. The rearrangement joins TRBV10-3 to TRBJ1-5; tentatively, D is TRBD1 (6 bases). This clonotype originated in a man between 65 and 85 years old with active or convalescent COVID-19. The CDR3 loop is CAISGTESNQPQHF. CDR3 DNA: TGTGCCATCAGTGGGACAGAAAGCAATCAGCCCCAGCATTTT.